Each of the 28 T cell receptor beta chains below was sequenced from the same sample in a study of T-cell reconstitution after alpha-beta-depleted transplantation in children. Preparation of the TCRbeta library involved a method that used unique molecular identifiers. TCRdb redid the calling of the PCR reads with MiXCR, one entry per CDR3 protein. The sample shows hundreds of thousands of distinct CDR3 sequences, 10% to 15% of them seen only once. The sample here was PBMCs, mostly from graft donor cells, taken 360 days after TCRalphabeta/CD19-depleted stem cell transplant. These receptors all stem from a male patient between 10 and 17 years old who had a stem cell transplant for acute myeloid leukemia, so the T cells may come from the graft donor.

This clonotype was seen at least ten times. This chain connects TRBV4-3 to TRBJ2-7; D may be TRBD2 (5 bases). Trimming took 6 bases from V and 3 from J, leaving 24 bases between them. CDR1 is LGHNA, CDR2 YSLEER, per germline. The CDR3 length is 17 residues. The DNA of the CDR3 is TGCGCCAGCAGTCCCCAGTTGAGCGGACCGCCCTTCTACGAGCAGTACTTC. Its translation: CASSPQLSGPPFYEQYF.

Note on this clonotype: Mismatch with germline at one junction end may stem from a read error. This chain links TRBV7-7 with TRBJ2-3; 7 bases line up with TRBD2. There are 15 residues in the CDR3. Germline values: CDR1 SSHAT, CDR2 FNYEAQ (reference sequence). The CDR3 bases are TGTGCTAGCAGCTTAGCGGGCCGGAACACAGATACGCAGTATTTT. The encoded protein is CASSLAGRNTDTQYF.

This clonotype was seen a few times. The chain links TRBV29-1 to TRBJ2-3, with 7 bases fitting TRBD1. Germline-derived CDR1 and CDR2 are SQVTM and ANQGSEA. V shed 0 bases, J shed 3 bases, and the junction held 6 bases outside the gene matches. The CDR3 runs 15 residues. DNA of the CDR3: TGCAGCGTTGAAGATGGGACAGTAACGACAGATACGCAGTATTTT. Its translation is CSVEDGTVTTDTQYF.

This clonotype was counted only a few times. CDR3 in DNA: TGTGCCAGCAGTCGGGGCCTACATGGGGTTCGGCCCGGTGGCACCATATATTTT. Its translation is CASSRGLHGVRPGGTIYF. The chain joins TRBV6-1 to TRBJ1-3, with D perhaps matching TRBD1 (5 bases). The V gene's germline CDR1 is MNHNS and CDR2 SASEGT. V lost 5 bases and J lost 9, with 29 bases in between. This CDR3 has 18 amino acids.

This clonotype showed up just a few times. J is TRBJ2-2 and V is TRBV12-3 or TRBV12-4; 7 bases map to TRBD1. Losses at the gene ends were 7 bases for V and 3 bases for J; bases not matched to a gene: 8. This CDR3 has 15 residues. The CDR3 region has the DNA TGTGCCAGCACCCCGACAGGGATGCACACCGGGGAGCTGTTTTTT. Amino acid sequence: CASTPTGMHTGELFF.

The chain has TRBV10-3 and TRBJ2-2; 7 nucleotides align to TRBD2. Germline CDR1 ENHRY, CDR2 SYGVKD. This CDR3 contains 17 residues. Trimming at V came to 3 bases and at J to 0 bases, leaving 7 bases not matched to a gene. CDR3 sequence (DNA): TGTGCCATCAGTGAACGGCCTAGCGGCCCGAACACCGGGGAGCTGTTTTTT. It is translated as CAISERPSGPNTGELFF.

This clonotype was picked up a small number of times. This chain's CDR3 is CASSPGQGGLHRELFF. The CDR3 nucleotides read TGTGCCAGCTCACCAGGACAGGGGGGATTACACCGGGAGCTGTTTTTT. The chain recombines TRBV18 with TRBJ2-2; 10 bases match TRBD1. CDR1 KGHSH and CDR2 LQKENI come from the germline V gene. Losses at the gene ends were 2 bases for V and 9 bases for J; bases not matched to a gene: 9. The CDR3 length is 16 residues. Combining the CDR3 with reference TRBV18 and TRBJ2-2 gives the whole variable domain NAGVMQNPRHLVRRRGQEARLRCSPMKGHSHVYWYRQLPEEGLKFMVYLQKENIIDESGMPKERFSAEFPKEGPSILRIQQVVRGDSAAYFCASSPGQGGLHRELFFGEGSRLTVL.

This clonotype was counted many times. The chain couples TRBV12-3 or TRBV12-4 to TRBJ2-7; TRBD1 or TRBD2 may be the D gene (5 bases each). The CDR3 has 13 residues. The V gene lost 7 bases and the J gene lost 7 bases, with 17 bases spanning the gap. CDR3 in DNA: TGTGCCAGCACCACGGGGCCCCCCGGGGAGCAGTACTTC. It is translated as CASTTGPPGEQYF.

This clonotype has a count of ten or more. The J gene is TRBJ2-3, the V gene TRBV28, with D unresolved. Germline V gene lookup returns CDR1 MDHEN and CDR2 SYDVKM. V lost 3 bases to trimming and J lost 6 bases, with 7 bases between them. The CDR3 runs to 12 residues. DNA of the CDR3: TGTGCCAGCAGTTTGTGGGGTGATACGCAGTATTTT. Translated: CASSLWGDTQYF.

J is TRBJ2-3 and V is TRBV5-1; 12 nucleotides line up with TRBD1. The CDR3 runs to 17 residues. Germline trimming cut 4 bases from V and 1 base from J; bases unmatched to any gene: 7. Germline-derived CDR1 and CDR2 are SGHRS and YFSETQ. CDR3: CASSRIGTGGRTDTQYF. Written as DNA, the CDR3 is TGCGCCAGCAGCCGCATCGGGACAGGGGGCCGCACAGATACGCAGTATTTT.

In its sample, this clonotype was seen a few times. The chain links TRBV7-2 to TRBJ1-2, with TRBD1 identical over 7 bases. Per the germline V gene, CDR1 is SGHTA and CDR2 is FQGNSA. J lost 4 bases, V lost 1 base, and 3 bases had no gene match. The CDR3 runs 14 residues. The CDR3 is CASSLGRDSYGYTF. The CDR3 nucleotides are TGTGCCAGCAGCTTAGGCCGGGACAGCTATGGCTACACCTTC.

This clonotype showed up many times. This chain uses TRBV7-9 with TRBJ1-1; D is perhaps TRBD1 (5 bases). CDR1 and CDR2 (germline): SEHNR, FQNEAQ (reference sequence). V lost 5 bases to trimming and J lost 7 bases, with 14 bases between them. The CDR3 loop spans 13 amino acids. The CDR3, as DNA: TGTGCCAGCAGCCCATCGGGGGGTATTGAAGCTTTCTTT. This gives the protein CASSPSGGIEAFF. Full variable domain (remainder filled in from reference TRBV7-9 and TRBJ1-1): DTGVSQNPRHKITKRGQNVTFRCDPISEHNRLYWYRQTLGQGPEFLTYFQNEAQLEKSRLLSDRFSAERPKGSFSTLEIQRTEQGDSAMYLCASSPSGGIEAFFGQGTRLTVV.

V is TRBV12-3 or TRBV12-4 and J is TRBJ1-1; tentatively, D is TRBD1 (5 bases). The CDR3 spans 17 residues. V gave up 3 bases and J gave up 3 bases, with 20 bases separating them. For the CDR3, the DNA is TGTGCCAGCAGTTTCCCGACGTTTGGAGGGGAGGACACTGAAGCTTTCTTT. Its protein product is CASSFPTFGGEDTEAFF.

V is TRBV27 and J is TRBJ1-1; the D is unclear. Trimming removed 6 bases from V and 0 bases from J, with 17 bases in between. From germline, CDR1 is MNHEY and CDR2 SMNVEV (reference sequence). The CDR3 spans 16 residues. CDR3 sequence: CASRNWEMRMNTEAFF. In DNA, the CDR3 is TGTGCCAGCAGGAATTGGGAGATGAGAATGAACACTGAAGCTTTCTTT.

This chain joins TRBV4-1 and TRBJ2-3, with D tentatively TRBD2 (7 bases). This CDR3 has 21 amino acids. Trimming cost V 0 bases and J 2 bases, with 27 bases left between them. Per the germline V gene, CDR1 is MGHRA and CDR2 is YSYEKL. CDR3 DNA: TGCGCCAGCAGCCAAGATACCGTAAAGGGACGGGGGGCGCGGATCACAGATACGCAGTATTTT. It is translated as CASSQDTVKGRGARITDTQYF.

This clonotype was counted ten times or more. V usage is TRBV7-9 and J usage is TRBJ1-2; TRBD1 matches 7 bases. With V trimmed by 5 bases and J by 8 bases, 8 bases remained unmatched. Germline loops: CDR1 SEHNR, CDR2 FQNEAQ (reference sequence). This CDR3 spans 13 amino acids. CDR3 residues: CASSETGSSGYTF. The CDR3 DNA reads TGTGCCAGCAGCGAGACAGGGTCGAGCGGCTACACCTTC.

This clonotype came up a few times. The chain combines TRBV15 with TRBJ1-2; D is perhaps TRBD1 (6 bases). This CDR3 has 14 residues. Germline values: CDR1 LNHNV, CDR2 YYDKDF (reference sequence). V dropped 6 bases and J dropped 9 bases, with 20 bases sitting between them. Here the CDR3 reads CATRDRGAISSYTF. For the CDR3, the DNA is TGTGCCACCAGGGATAGGGGGGCTATTTCAAGCTACACCTTC.

This clonotype was seen a few times. This chain connects TRBV27 to TRBJ2-1; weak D call: TRBD1 (6 bases). CDR1 is MNHEY and CDR2 is SMNVEV in the germline V gene (reference sequence). The CDR3 is 16 residues long. V was shortened by 0 bases and J by 3 bases, with 12 bases between the two germline ends. CDR3 sequence: CASSLSGQRYYNEQFF. In DNA, the CDR3 is TGTGCCAGCAGTTTATCGGGACAACGCTACTACAATGAGCAGTTCTTC.

The table lists this clonotype with a few counts. V and J are TRBV10-3 and TRBJ2-2, with 7 bases that match TRBD2. With V trimmed by 7 bases and J by 2 bases, 10 bases remained unmatched. CDR1 and CDR2 from the germline V gene are ENHRY and SYGVKD. The CDR3 extends over 16 amino acids. The CDR3 sequence is CAINGGSGFNTGELFF. CDR3 bases: TGTGCCATCAACGGGGGGAGCGGATTTAACACCGGGGAGCTGTTTTTT.

The sample holds a few counts of this clonotype. This chain joins TRBV5-1 and TRBJ2-2, with TRBD1 matching over 9 bases. This CDR3 has 16 amino acids. Germline loops: CDR1 SGHRS, CDR2 YFSETQ. Trimming at V came to 4 bases and at J to 5 bases, leaving 9 bases not matched to a gene. The CDR3 region has the DNA TGCGCCAGCAGCCCCCCCGAGACAGGGGGTACCGGGGAGCTGTTTTTT. Translating it yields CASSPPETGGTGELFF.

This clonotype has more than one count but fewer than ten. This chain connects TRBV12-3 or TRBV12-4 to TRBJ2-1; 11 positions agree with TRBD2. The CDR3 covers 15 residues. Losses at the gene ends were 7 bases for V and 8 bases for J; bases not matched to a gene: 10. DNA of the CDR3: TGTGCCAGCACCCTTAGCGGGAGGGAAAGGCATGAGCAGTTCTTC. Translating it yields CASTLSGRERHEQFF.

This clonotype was counted only a few times. The chain uses TRBV29-1 and TRBJ2-4; D gene unclear. This CDR3 is 14 amino acids long. CDR1 is SQVTM, CDR2 ANQGSEA, per germline. The germline V and J ends were trimmed by 5 bases and 0 bases, with 11 bases remaining between them. Here the CDR3 DNA reads TGCAGCGTTACTGGTACCGCAGCCAAAAACATTCAGTACTTC. Translation gives CSVTGTAAKNIQYF.

A few counts support this clonotype. The chain has TRBV18 and TRBJ2-7; unclear D gene. There are 15 residues in the CDR3. V was pared by 3 bases and J by 6 bases, with 18 bases between. Germline CDR1 reads KGHSH; CDR2 reads LQKENI. CDR3 sequence (DNA): TGTGCCAGCTCACCGACATCAGTCGACTGGGGCGAGCAGTACTTC. Protein: CASSPTSVDWGEQYF. Supplemented by reference TRBV18 and TRBJ2-7, the full variable domain reads NAGVMQNPRHLVRRRGQEARLRCSPMKGHSHVYWYRQLPEEGLKFMVYLQKENIIDESGMPKERFSAEFPKEGPSILRIQQVVRGDSAAYFCASSPTSVDWGEQYFGPGTRLTVT.

A few counts support this clonotype. This chain uses TRBV6-5 with TRBJ1-1; TRBD1 aligns across 9 bases. Losses at the gene ends were 2 bases for V and 6 bases for J; bases not matched to a gene: 10. The CDR3 extends over 16 amino acids. CDR1 MNHEY and CDR2 SVGAGI come from the germline V gene. CDR3 in DNA: TGTGCCAGCAGTTACCCCAAGGACAGGGGAAGGGCTGAAGCTTTCTTT. It encodes CASSYPKDRGRAEAFF.

The chain joins TRBV20-1 to TRBJ2-7; D possibly corresponds to TRBD1 (5 bases). The CDR3 runs to 15 residues. The germline gives CDR1 DFQATT, CDR2 SNEGSKA (reference sequence). Trimming removed 5 bases from V and 0 bases from J, with 17 bases in between. The CDR3 DNA follows: TGCAGTGCTGGATTTACAGGTGAACCCTCCTACGAGCAGTACTTC. Encoded protein: CSAGFTGEPSYEQYF.

This clonotype was picked up many times. The chain is built from TRBV12-3 or TRBV12-4 and TRBJ1-5; D is ambiguous. The CDR3 loop spans 14 amino acids. Between the trimmed V and J ends, which lost 3 bases and 1 base, there was a span of 7 bases. Written as DNA, the CDR3 is TGTGCCAGCAGTTTTGGGCAGAGCAATCAGCCCCAGCATTTT. Its protein is CASSFGQSNQPQHF.

The chain joins TRBV29-1 to TRBJ2-7, with D unclear. Germline V gene lookup returns CDR1 SQVTM and CDR2 ANQGSEA. The V gene lost 4 bases and the J gene lost 5 bases, with 9 bases spanning the gap. The CDR3 extends over 11 amino acids. This chain's CDR3 is CSVGFQNEQYF. CDR3 sequence (DNA): TGCAGCGTTGGTTTCCAAAACGAGCAGTACTTC.

This clonotype appeared many times. This chain uses TRBV6-2 or TRBV6-3 with TRBJ2-7; D uncertain. In germline, CDR1 is MNHEY, CDR2 SVGEGT. Trimming stripped 4 bases from V and 2 bases from J, with 6 bases between. There are 12 residues in the CDR3. This CDR3 reads CASSFYTYEQYF. In DNA, the CDR3 is TGTGCCAGCAGTTTCTACACCTACGAGCAGTACTTC.